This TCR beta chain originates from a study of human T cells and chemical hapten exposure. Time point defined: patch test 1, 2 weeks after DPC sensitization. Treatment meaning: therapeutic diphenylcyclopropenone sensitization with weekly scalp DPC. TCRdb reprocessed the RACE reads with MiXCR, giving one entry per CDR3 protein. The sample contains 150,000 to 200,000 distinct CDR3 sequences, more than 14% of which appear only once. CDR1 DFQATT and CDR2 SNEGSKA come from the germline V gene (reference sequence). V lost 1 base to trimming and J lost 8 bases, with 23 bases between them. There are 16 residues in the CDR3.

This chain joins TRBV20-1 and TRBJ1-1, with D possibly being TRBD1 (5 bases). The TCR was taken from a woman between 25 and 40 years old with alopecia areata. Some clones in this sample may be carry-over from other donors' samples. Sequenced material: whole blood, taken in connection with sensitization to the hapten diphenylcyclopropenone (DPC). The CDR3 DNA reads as TGCAGTGCTAGAGCTGGCCCAACACCTAGGGGCGCCGAAGCTTTCTTT. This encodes CSARAGPTPRGAEAFF.